The 21 T cell receptor beta chains presented below share a single source sample, sequenced in a study of shared clonotypes between healthy human individuals. TCRdb keeps only in-frame clones here, not all; method: immunoSEQ multiplex PCR. The sample lists more than 1.2 million clones; around 98.5% were seen once. The sample was naive CD4+ T cells sorted from blood. Subset noted: CD45RA+ positively selected. The receptor set was obtained from a man in his thirties or forties in good health.

This rearrangement joins TRBV5-1 to TRBJ2-5; weak D call: TRBD1 (6 bases). The CDR3 has 15 residues. Germline CDR1 reads SGHRS; CDR2 reads YFSETQ. Trimming left V 3 bases short and J 5 bases short, with 17 bases between. The CDR3 coding sequence is TGCGCCAGCAGCTATCGGACAGCCAATTGGGAGACCCAGTACTTC. The encoded protein is CASSYRTANWETQYF.

The V and J genes are TRBV4-3 and TRBJ2-5; 11 nucleotides match TRBD2. This CDR3 contains 17 residues. Trimming took 2 bases from V and 4 from J; bases not matched to a gene: 9. The germline gives CDR1 LGHNA, CDR2 YSLEER. The CDR3, as DNA: TGCGCCAGCAGCCAAATCATAGCGGGAGGGCCAGGAGAGACCCAGTACTTC. Amino acids: CASSQIIAGGPGETQYF.

The chain is built from TRBV12-1 and TRBJ1-2. TRBV12-1 constitutes a pseudogene. This CDR3 contains 16 residues. This CDR3 reads CASSFAQGPLHYGYTF. The CDR3 DNA reads as TGTGCCAGCAGCTTTGCACAAGGCCCCCTCCATTATGGCTACACCTTC.

The chain is built from TRBV19 and TRBJ2-5; 7 bases align to TRBD1. This CDR3 comprises 13 residues. The germline V gene encodes CDR1 LNHDA and CDR2 SQIVND (reference sequence). The ends lost 5 bases at V and 3 bases at J; junction bases unmatched: 3. The CDR3 nucleotides are TGTGCCAGTAGTGTAACAGGGGAAGAGACCCAGTACTTC. Amino acid sequence: CASSVTGEETQYF. The full variable domain, with the rest looked up from reference TRBV19 and TRBJ2-5, is DGGITQSPKYLFRKEGQNVTLSCEQNLNHDAMYWYRQDPGQGLRLIYYSQIVNDFQKGDIAEGYSVSREKKESFPLTVTSAQKNPTAFYLCASSVTGEETQYFGPGTRLLVL.

The rearrangement links TRBV5-1 to TRBJ1-1; D not certain. The CDR3 has 14 amino acids. Deletions cut 0 bases from V and 5 bases from J, with 11 bases between. Per the germline V gene, CDR1 is SGHRS and CDR2 is YFSETQ. This chain's CDR3 is CASSLETPRTEAFF. In nucleotides, the CDR3 is TGCGCCAGCAGCTTGGAGACACCGAGGACTGAAGCTTTCTTT. The full variable domain, completed using reference TRBV5-1 and TRBJ1-1, is KAGVTQTPRYLIKTRGQQVTLSCSPISGHRSVSWYQQTPGQGLQFLFEYFSETQRNKGNFPGRFSGRQFSNSRSEMNVSTLELGDSALYLCASSLETPRTEAFFGQGTRLTVV.

The genes are TRBV14 and TRBJ2-1; TRBD1 might be the D (5 bases). The CDR3 is 13 residues long. Trimming pared 3 bases from V and 7 bases from J, leaving 10 bases between. The germline gives CDR1 SGHDN, CDR2 FVKESK. The CDR3 DNA is TGTGCCAGCAGCCAGGGGCCGGCGAATGAGCAGTTCTTC. It translates to CASSQGPANEQFF.

The gene calls are TRBV9 and TRBJ2-2; 8 bases align to TRBD2. Germline V gene sequence: CDR1 SGDLS, CDR2 YYNGEE. With 0 bases clipped from V and 1 base from J, the junction kept 2 bases outside the gene matches. The CDR3 is 16 amino acids. This chain's CDR3 is CASSVVSGMNTGELFF. The CDR3 coding sequence is TGTGCCAGCAGCGTAGTTAGCGGGATGAACACCGGGGAGCTGTTTTTT.

The V call is TRBV18, the J call TRBJ2-6; 10 nucleotides match TRBD2. Germline V gives CDR1 KGHSH, CDR2 LQKENI. The CDR3 loop spans 19 amino acids. Germline trimming cut 3 bases from V and 4 bases from J; bases unmatched to any gene: 12. The CDR3 DNA reads TGTGCCAGCTCACCCCCCTCAGCGGGAGGGCCTTTCGGGGCCAACGTCCTGACTTTC. Translation: CASSPPSAGGPFGANVLTF.

The rearrangement links TRBV7-9 to TRBJ2-7; D may be TRBD1 (5 bases). Germline V gene lookup returns CDR1 SEHNR and CDR2 FQNEAQ (reference sequence). This CDR3 is built from 14 residues. V gave up 3 bases and J gave up 7 bases, with 16 bases separating them. The CDR3 nucleotides read TGTGCCAGCAGCTTGGGTGACAGCGTGGGGGAGCAGTACTTC. Translation gives CASSLGDSVGEQYF. Based on the CDR3 plus reference TRBV7-9 and TRBJ2-7, the full variable domain is DTGVSQNPRHKITKRGQNVTFRCDPISEHNRLYWYRQTLGQGPEFLTYFQNEAQLEKSRLLSDRFSAERPKGSFSTLEIQRTEQGDSAMYLCASSLGDSVGEQYFGPGTRLTVT.

The genes are TRBV18 and TRBJ2-5; 13 bases match TRBD2. The ends lost 1 base at V and 5 bases at J; junction bases unmatched: 7. The CDR3 has 17 residues. Germline lookup yields CDR1 KGHSH and CDR2 LQKENI. CDR3 loop: CASSPLGLAGAGETQYF. CDR3 bases: TGTGCCAGCTCACCACTTGGACTAGCGGGAGCAGGGGAGACCCAGTACTTC.

The chain couples TRBV14 to TRBJ2-7; tentatively, D is TRBD2 (6 bases). The CDR3 is 16 residues long. Trimming left V 4 bases short and J 4 bases short, with 20 bases between. Germline values: CDR1 SGHDN, CDR2 FVKESK. CDR3 DNA sequence: TGTGCCAGCAGCCCTCCGAGCAAACTAGCCCAGTACGAGCAGTACTTC. Its translation is CASSPPSKLAQYEQYF.

This sequence joins TRBV6-6 and TRBJ1-5, with 11 positions matching TRBD1. Losses at the gene ends were 2 bases for V and 6 bases for J; bases not matched to a gene: 3. Germline CDR1 and CDR2: MNHNY and SVGAGI (reference sequence). The CDR3 is 15 residues long. In DNA, the CDR3 is TGTGCCAGCAGTTACGGACAGGGGGCTGGTCAGCCCCAGCATTTT. Protein product: CASSYGQGAGQPQHF.

The J gene is TRBJ2-1, the V gene TRBV29-1, with TRBD2 matching 7 bases. CDR3 length equals 12 residues. The V gene end was trimmed by 6 bases and the J gene end by 8 bases; junction bases not matched to a gene: 7. Germline V gene sequence: CDR1 SQVTM, CDR2 ANQGSEA. The chain's CDR3 is CSVHPRGDEQFF. CDR3 nucleotide sequence: TGCAGCGTGCACCCACGGGGGGATGAGCAGTTCTTC.

As concerns this clone: Other nucleotide sequences from this sample produce the same CDR3. The genes are TRBV18 and TRBJ2-1; no firm D call. Per germline, CDR1 KGHSH and CDR2 LQKENI. CDR3 length equals 12 residues. V shed 3 bases and J shed 8 bases, with 8 bases lying between them. The CDR3 DNA is TGTGCCAGCTCACCCCTTGGGGATGAGCAGTTCTTC. This gives the protein CASSPLGDEQFF.

As concerns this clone: The same CDR3 can be traced to other DNA sequences in this sample. CDR3 sequence (DNA): TGTGCCAGTAGTATAGCGGGTGGCACAGATACGCAGTATTTT. Its protein is CASSIAGGTDTQYF. This chain connects TRBV19 to TRBJ2-3; D unresolved. The V end lost 1 base, the J end lost 1 base, and 6 bases lay between the germline ends. Germline CDR1 and CDR2: LNHDA and SQIVND (reference sequence). The CDR3 is made up of 14 amino acids.

In regard to this clone: The sample contains more than one DNA sequence encoding this CDR3. This chain joins TRBV7-9 and TRBJ1-1; no definite D call. V lost 1 base and J lost 4, with 7 bases in between. The CDR3 runs 13 residues. From germline, CDR1 is SEHNR and CDR2 FQNEAQ (reference sequence). The CDR3 region is CASSLGWGTEAFF. The CDR3 DNA sequence: TGTGCCAGCAGCTTAGGGTGGGGCACTGAAGCTTTCTTT.

V gene TRBV29-1 combines with J gene TRBJ2-2; 8 bases match TRBD2. Germline trimming cut 5 bases from V and 2 bases from J; bases unmatched to any gene: 7. Germline assignment: CDR1 SQVTM and CDR2 ANQGSEA. The CDR3 covers 15 residues. The CDR3 bases are TGCAGCGTTTACCGTGGGACTAGTAACACCGGGGAGCTGTTTTTT. Its translation: CSVYRGTSNTGELFF.

V is TRBV19 and J is TRBJ2-3, with a possible D match to TRBD2 (5 bases). Germline values: CDR1 LNHDA, CDR2 SQIVND (reference sequence). The CDR3 spans 14 residues. V was clipped by 10 bases and J by 0 bases, with 14 bases between them. CDR3 coding DNA: TGTGCCACATCGAGGGCGGGTAGCACAGATACGCAGTATTTT. As protein: CATSRAGSTDTQYF.

The chain recombines TRBV29-1 with TRBJ2-4, with TRBD2 as a possible D gene (5 bases). The CDR3 totals 13 residues. Germline CDR1 reads SQVTM; CDR2 reads ANQGSEA. V shed 2 bases and J shed 9 bases, with 14 bases lying between them. The CDR3 loop is CSVELGVYSIQYF. The CDR3 DNA sequence: TGCAGCGTTGAACTGGGAGTTTATAGCATTCAGTACTTC.

This chain links TRBV14 with TRBJ2-2, with a possible D match to TRBD2 (6 bases). The CDR3 runs to 16 residues. V lost 0 bases, J lost 5 bases, and 13 bases lay in between. Looked up from germline, CDR1 is SGHDN and CDR2 is FVKESK. Written as DNA, the CDR3 is TGTGCCAGCAGCCAAGAAGTGGGGGGAATTACCGGGGAGCTGTTTTTT. Translated, it gives CASSQEVGGITGELFF.

The chain has TRBV7-9 and TRBJ1-5, with D unclear. The CDR3 length is 13 residues. Germline CDR1 reads SEHNR; CDR2 reads FQNEAQ (reference sequence). With 3 bases removed from V and 3 bases from J, the gap between germline ends came to 6 bases. The CDR3 loop reads CASSLSLNQPQHF. The CDR3 DNA reads as TGTGCCAGCAGCTTGAGCCTCAATCAGCCCCAGCATTTT.